This TCR beta chain was retrieved from a study of OX40 agonist ivuxolimab in advanced cancers. With respect to the entire study: Ivuxolimab was a fully human IgG2 agonistic monoclonal antibody targeting the costimulatory receptor OX40 (CD134). Intravenous ivuxolimab was administered to patients every 2 weeks at six dose levels: 0.01, 0.1, 0.3, 1.5, 3 and 10 mg/kg. Among the 52 dose-escalation patients, about 20 had hepatocellular carcinoma, roughly 15 melanoma, 9 renal cell carcinoma and 9 head and neck cancer. The dose-escalation cohort was around 84% male with a mean age of about 60 years, ranging from 23 to 79. Patients were allowed to have had prior anti-PD-1, anti-PD-L1 or anti-CTLA-4 therapy, and around 41% of the dose-escalation patients had previously received checkpoint inhibitors. Three dose-escalation patients achieved partial responses, one with hepatocellular carcinoma and two with cutaneous melanoma. Peripheral TCRbeta sequencing was intended to test whether TCR sequence diversity was altered and clonal T-cell expansion was caused by ivuxolimab. The paper describes the monotherapy dose-escalation part (N ≈ 52 patients) of the phase I trial of ivuxolimab.

Patients with autoimmune disease history or receiving systemic immunosuppression were excluded from the trial. In every dose cohort, peripheral blood was drawn for TCR sequencing at baseline, cycle 4 day 1, and cycle 7 day 1. Samples came from an open-label, multicenter, first-in-human phase I dose-escalation trial of ivuxolimab. Adults with locally advanced or metastatic head and neck squamous cell, hepatocellular, melanoma or renal cell carcinoma were enrolled in the trial. Before TCR sequencing, CD4+ and CD8+ T cells were separately sorted from peripheral blood. Overall results and qualifications from the work: Partial responders in the 0.1-3.0 mg/kg groups had among the lowest normalized peripheral clonal expansion, especially among CD8+ T cells. Low levels of normalized T-cell clonal expansion were also seen in some patients who did not respond. After ivuxolimab, CD8+ T cells had more expanded clones than CD4+ T cells on average. The antigen specificity of the clonally expanded peripheral T cells was not determined. At doses of 0.1 to 3.0 mg/kg, clonal expansion of both CD4+ and CD8+ T cells in blood was seen between baseline and week 6.

Genomic DNA was isolated from the sorted cells so that the TCRbeta CDR3 region could be sequenced. TCRbeta CDR3 regions were sequenced using the immunoSEQ Assay. The table comes from immuneACCESS by way of TCRdb, which keeps in-frame sequences with V and J called. Part of the clones is missing from these tables; in studies checked, under half for an unresolved V gene and the rest for unknown reasons. For this sample the table gives 73,000 or so clones, of which approximately 79% were detected only once. The ten largest clones capture approximately 2.4% of the sample. Turning to this clone: The antigen it recognizes is unknown. The record has no base qualities; no much larger clone is one base away.

The TCR was taken from an adult with an advanced solid tumor such as melanoma, head and neck, liver or kidney cancer. The sequences come from CD4+ or CD8+ T cells sorted from blood, collected in a trial of the OX40 agonist ivuxolimab.

The CDR3 reads as follows: CASSLLVSGNTIYF. The base sequence is TGTGCCAGCAGCTTATTGGTCTCTGGAAACACCATATATTTT. The receptor chain draws on TRBV7-6 and TRBJ1-3, with the D gene not clear enough to name. Reading from cysteine to phenylalanine, the CDR3 counts 14 amino acids. This entry keeps only the CDR3 DNA: 42 bases, framed from base 1. Based on the germline V gene, the CDR1 and CDR2 sequences are SGHVS and FNYEAQ. V is reduced by 2 bases and J by 0 bases, leaving a spacing of 5 bases between them. Extended through the reference TRBV7-6 and TRBJ1-3 proteins, this CDR3 yields the full variable domain: GAGVSQSPRYKVTKRGQDVALRCDPISGHVSLYWYRQALGQGPEFLTYFNYEAQQDKSGLPNDRFSAERPEGSISTLTIQRTEQRDSAMYRCASSLLVSGNTIYFGEGSWLTVV.